This T cell receptor beta chain derives from a study of T cells in Graves' hyperthyroidism and ophthalmopathy. Study outcomes and limitations: Peripheral blood also featured most of the thyroid clonotypes expanded above 0.001. Model output signaled ophthalmopathy a median roughly 6.1 months ahead of onset.

This clonotype came up many times. Its matching antigen is unknown. Amplified TCR beta CDR3 regions came from RNA transcripts. When the TCR CDR3 underwent first-round RT-PCR, the HTBI primer set was used. TCRdb passed the multiplex PCR reads through MiXCR, listing each CDR3 protein once. The sample includes approximately 400,000 distinct CDR3 sequences, roughly an eighth of them seen just once. The CDR3 runs to 12 residues. Germline CDR1 is MDHEN and CDR2 is SYDVKM. The V end lost 8 bases, the J end lost 2 bases, and 7 bases lay between the germline ends. Sequencing was carried out using blood. This rearrangement joins TRBV28 to TRBJ2-1; D remains ambiguous. The TCR was taken from a man over 45 with Graves' ophthalmopathy. The CDR3 region is CASGVAYNEQFF. DNA of the CDR3: TGTGCCAGCGGAGTGGCCTACAATGAGCAGTTCTTC.